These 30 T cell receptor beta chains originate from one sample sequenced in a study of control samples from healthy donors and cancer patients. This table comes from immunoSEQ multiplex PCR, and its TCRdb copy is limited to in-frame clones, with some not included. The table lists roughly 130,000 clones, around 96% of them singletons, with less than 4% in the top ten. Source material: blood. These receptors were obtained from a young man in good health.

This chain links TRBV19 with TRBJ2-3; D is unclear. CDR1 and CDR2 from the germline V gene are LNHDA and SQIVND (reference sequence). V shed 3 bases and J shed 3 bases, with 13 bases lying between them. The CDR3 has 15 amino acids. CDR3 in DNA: TGTGCCAGTAGTATTTCCATTACTAAGACAGATACGCAGTATTTT. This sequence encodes CASSISITKTDTQYF.

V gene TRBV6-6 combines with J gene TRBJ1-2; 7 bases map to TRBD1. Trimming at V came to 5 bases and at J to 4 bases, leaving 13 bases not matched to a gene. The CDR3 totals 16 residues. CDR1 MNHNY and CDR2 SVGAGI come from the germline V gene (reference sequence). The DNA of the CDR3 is TGTGCCAGCAGTCCTACGGGACAGATGGTAATCTATGGCTACACCTTC. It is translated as CASSPTGQMVIYGYTF.

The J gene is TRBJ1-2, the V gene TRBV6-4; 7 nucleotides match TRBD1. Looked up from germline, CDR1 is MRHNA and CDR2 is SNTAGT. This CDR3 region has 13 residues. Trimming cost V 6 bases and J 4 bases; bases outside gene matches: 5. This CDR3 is CASSPRTGYGYTF. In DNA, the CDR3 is TGTGCCAGCAGCCCGAGGACAGGCTATGGCTACACCTTC.

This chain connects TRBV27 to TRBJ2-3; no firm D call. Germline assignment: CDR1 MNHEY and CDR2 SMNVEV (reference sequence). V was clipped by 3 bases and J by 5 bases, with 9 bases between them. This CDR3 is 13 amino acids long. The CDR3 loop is CASSFRDIDTQYF. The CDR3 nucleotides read TGTGCCAGCAGTTTCCGAGATATAGATACGCAGTATTTT.

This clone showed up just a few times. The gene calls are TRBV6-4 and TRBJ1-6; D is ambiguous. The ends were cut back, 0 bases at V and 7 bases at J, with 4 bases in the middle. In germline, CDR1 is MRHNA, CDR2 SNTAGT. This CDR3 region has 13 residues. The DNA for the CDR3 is TGTGCCAGCAGTGACTCTACCAATTCACCCCTCCACTTT. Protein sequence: CASSDSTNSPLHF.

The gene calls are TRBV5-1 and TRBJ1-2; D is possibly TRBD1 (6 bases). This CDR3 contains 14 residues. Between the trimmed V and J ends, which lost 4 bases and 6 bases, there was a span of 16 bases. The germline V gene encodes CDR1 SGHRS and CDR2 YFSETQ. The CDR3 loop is CASSPGGGADGYTF. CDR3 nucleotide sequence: TGCGCCAGCAGCCCTGGAGGGGGGGCCGATGGCTACACCTTC.

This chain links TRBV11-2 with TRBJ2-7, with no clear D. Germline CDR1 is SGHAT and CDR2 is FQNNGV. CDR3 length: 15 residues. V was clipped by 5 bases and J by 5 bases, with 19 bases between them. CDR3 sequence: CASSLLPGVSNEQYF. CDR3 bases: TGTGCCAGCAGCCTGTTACCCGGTGTATCTAACGAGCAGTACTTC.

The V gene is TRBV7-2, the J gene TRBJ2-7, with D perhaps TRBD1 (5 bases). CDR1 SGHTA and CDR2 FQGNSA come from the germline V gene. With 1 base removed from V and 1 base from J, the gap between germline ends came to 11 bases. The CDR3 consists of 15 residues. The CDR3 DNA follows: TGTGCCAGCAGCTTAGGGGCAGGACATTCCTACGAGCAGTACTTC. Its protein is CASSLGAGHSYEQYF.

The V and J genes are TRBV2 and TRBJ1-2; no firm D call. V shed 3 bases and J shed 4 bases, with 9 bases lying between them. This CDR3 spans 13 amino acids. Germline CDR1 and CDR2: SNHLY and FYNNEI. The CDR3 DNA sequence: TGTGCCAGCAGTGACTCCAGATTCTATGGCTACACCTTC. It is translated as CASSDSRFYGYTF.

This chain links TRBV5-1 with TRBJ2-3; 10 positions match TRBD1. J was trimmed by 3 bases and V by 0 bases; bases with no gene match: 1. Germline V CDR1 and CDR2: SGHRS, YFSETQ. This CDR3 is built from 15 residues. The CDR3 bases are TGCGCCAGCAGCTTGGCGGACAGGGGGACAGATACGCAGTATTTT. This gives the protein CASSLADRGTDTQYF.

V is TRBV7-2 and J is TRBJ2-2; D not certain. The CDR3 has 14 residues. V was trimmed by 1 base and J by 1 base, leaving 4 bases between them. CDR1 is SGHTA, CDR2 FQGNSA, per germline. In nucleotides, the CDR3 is TGTGCCAGCAGCTTAGGCCGGAACACCGGGGAGCTGTTTTTT. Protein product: CASSLGRNTGELFF.

The CDR3: CASSLGTSGGKNIQYF. In DNA, the CDR3 is TGTGCCAGCAGCCTTGGGACTAGCGGGGGAAAAAACATTCAGTACTTC. The rearrangement uses TRBV7-9 and TRBJ2-4; 14 nucleotides agree with TRBD2. CDR1 and CDR2 (germline): SEHNR, FQNEAQ (reference sequence). The CDR3 contains 16 residues. V lost 5 bases to trimming and J lost 4 bases; unmatched junction nucleotides: 4.

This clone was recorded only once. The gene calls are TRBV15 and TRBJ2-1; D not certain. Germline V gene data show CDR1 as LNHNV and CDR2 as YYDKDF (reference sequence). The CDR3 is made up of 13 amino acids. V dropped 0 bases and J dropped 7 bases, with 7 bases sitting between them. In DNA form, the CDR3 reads TGTGCCACCAGCAGAGACCTAGGGAATGAGCAGTTCTTC. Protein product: CATSRDLGNEQFF.

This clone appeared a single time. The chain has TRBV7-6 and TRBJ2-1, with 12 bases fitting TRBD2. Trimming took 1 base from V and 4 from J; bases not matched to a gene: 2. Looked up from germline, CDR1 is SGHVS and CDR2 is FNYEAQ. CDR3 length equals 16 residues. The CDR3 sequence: CASSLVLAGGYNEQFF. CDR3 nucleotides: TGTGCCAGCAGCTTAGTACTAGCGGGGGGATACAATGAGCAGTTCTTC.

This CDR3 is CATTSRRQGRTGELFF. The CDR3 coding sequence is TGTGCCACCACCTCCCGTCGACAGGGGCGGACCGGGGAGCTGTTTTTT. The chain couples TRBV15 to TRBJ2-2; the match to TRBD1 covers 8 bases. Losses at the gene ends were 7 bases for V and 5 bases for J; bases not matched to a gene: 12. Germline loops: CDR1 LNHNV, CDR2 YYDKDF (reference sequence). The CDR3 loop spans 16 amino acids.

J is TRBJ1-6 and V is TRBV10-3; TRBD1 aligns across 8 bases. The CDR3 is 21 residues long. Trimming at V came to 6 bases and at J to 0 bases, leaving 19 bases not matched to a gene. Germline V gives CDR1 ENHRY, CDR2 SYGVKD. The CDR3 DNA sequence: TGTGCCATCAGCCCTCGGGTCGGACAGGGTTCCAAGAGCTCCTATAATTCACCCCTCCACTTT. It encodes CAISPRVGQGSKSSYNSPLHF.

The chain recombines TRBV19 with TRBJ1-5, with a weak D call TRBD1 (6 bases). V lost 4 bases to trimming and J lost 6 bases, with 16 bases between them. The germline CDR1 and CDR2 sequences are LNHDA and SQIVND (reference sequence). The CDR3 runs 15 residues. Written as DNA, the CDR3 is TGTGCCAGTAGTAGCTCCAGGGGTGCGGGTCAGCCCCAGCATTTT. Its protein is CASSSSRGAGQPQHF.

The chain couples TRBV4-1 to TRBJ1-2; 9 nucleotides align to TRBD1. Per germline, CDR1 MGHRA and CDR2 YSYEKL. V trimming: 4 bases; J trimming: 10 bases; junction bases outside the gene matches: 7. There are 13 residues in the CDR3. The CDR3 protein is CASSRLGQGDYTF. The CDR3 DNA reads TGCGCCAGCAGCCGCTTGGGACAGGGAGACTACACCTTC.

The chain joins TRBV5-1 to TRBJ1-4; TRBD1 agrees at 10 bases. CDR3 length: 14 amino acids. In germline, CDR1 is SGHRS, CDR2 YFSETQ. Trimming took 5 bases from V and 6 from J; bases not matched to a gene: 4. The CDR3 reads CASRAGTGDEKLFF. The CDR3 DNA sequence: TGCGCCAGCAGGGCCGGGACAGGGGATGAAAAACTGTTTTTT. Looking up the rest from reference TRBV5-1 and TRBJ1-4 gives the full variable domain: KAGVTQTPRYLIKTRGQQVTLSCSPISGHRSVSWYQQTPGQGLQFLFEYFSETQRNKGNFPGRFSGRQFSNSRSEMNVSTLELGDSALYLCASRAGTGDEKLFFGSGTQLSVL.

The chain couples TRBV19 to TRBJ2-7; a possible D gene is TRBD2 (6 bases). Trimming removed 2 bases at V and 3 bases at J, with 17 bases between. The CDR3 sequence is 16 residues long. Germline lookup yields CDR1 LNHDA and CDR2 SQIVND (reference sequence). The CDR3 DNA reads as TGTGCCAGTAGTATACGGGGCCGGGAGTACCTCTACGAGCAGTACTTC. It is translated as CASSIRGREYLYEQYF.

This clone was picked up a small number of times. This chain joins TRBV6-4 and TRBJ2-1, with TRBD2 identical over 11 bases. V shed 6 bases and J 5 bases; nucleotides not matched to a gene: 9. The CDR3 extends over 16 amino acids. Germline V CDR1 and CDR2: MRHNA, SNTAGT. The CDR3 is CASSRKIAGGNNEQFF. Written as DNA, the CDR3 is TGTGCCAGCAGCAGAAAAATAGCGGGGGGGAACAATGAGCAGTTCTTC.

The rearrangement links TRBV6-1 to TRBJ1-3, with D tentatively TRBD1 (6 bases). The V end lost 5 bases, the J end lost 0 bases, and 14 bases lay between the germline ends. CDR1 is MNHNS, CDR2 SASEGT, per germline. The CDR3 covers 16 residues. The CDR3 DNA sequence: TGTGCCAGCAGTCAAGGGGGGTCTCACTCTGGAAACACCATATATTTT. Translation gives CASSQGGSHSGNTIYF.

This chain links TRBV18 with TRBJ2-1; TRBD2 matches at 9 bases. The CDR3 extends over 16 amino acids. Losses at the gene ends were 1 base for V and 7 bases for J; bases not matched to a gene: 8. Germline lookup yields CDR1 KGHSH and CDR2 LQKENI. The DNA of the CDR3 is TGTGCCAGCTCACCACAGCCGAGCGGGGGGTCGAATGAGCAGTTCTTC. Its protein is CASSPQPSGGSNEQFF.

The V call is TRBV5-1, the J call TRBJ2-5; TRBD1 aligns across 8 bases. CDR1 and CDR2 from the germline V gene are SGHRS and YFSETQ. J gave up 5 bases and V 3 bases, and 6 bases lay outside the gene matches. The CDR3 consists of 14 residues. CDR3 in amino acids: CASSSPGGRETQYF. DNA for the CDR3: TGCGCCAGCAGCTCACCAGGGGGCAGGGAGACCCAGTACTTC.

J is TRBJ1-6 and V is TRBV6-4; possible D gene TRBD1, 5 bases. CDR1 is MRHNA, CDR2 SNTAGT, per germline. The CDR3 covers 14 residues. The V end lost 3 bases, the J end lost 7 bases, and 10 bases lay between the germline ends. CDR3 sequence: CASSEGRGNSPLHF. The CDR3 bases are TGTGCCAGCAGTGAGGGGCGGGGAAATTCACCCCTCCACTTT.

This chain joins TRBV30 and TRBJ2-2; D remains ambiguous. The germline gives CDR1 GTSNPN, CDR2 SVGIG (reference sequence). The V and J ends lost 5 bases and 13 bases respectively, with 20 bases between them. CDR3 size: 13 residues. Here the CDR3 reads CAWARSQVGRLFF. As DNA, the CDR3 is TGTGCCTGGGCCCGATCCCAGGTTGGGCGGCTGTTTTTT.

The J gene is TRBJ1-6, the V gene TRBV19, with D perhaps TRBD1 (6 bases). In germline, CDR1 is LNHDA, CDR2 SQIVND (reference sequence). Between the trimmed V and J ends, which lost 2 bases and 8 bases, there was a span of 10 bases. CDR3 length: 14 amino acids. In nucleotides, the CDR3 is TGTGCCAGTAGTATAAGGGGGTTAGATTCACCCCTCCACTTT. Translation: CASSIRGLDSPLHF.

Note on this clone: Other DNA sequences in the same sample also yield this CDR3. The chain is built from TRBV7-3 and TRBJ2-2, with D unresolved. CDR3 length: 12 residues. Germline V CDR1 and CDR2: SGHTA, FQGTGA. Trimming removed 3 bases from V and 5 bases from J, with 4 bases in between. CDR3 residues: CASSLGTGELFF. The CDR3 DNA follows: TGTGCCAGCAGCTTGGGAACCGGGGAGCTGTTTTTT.

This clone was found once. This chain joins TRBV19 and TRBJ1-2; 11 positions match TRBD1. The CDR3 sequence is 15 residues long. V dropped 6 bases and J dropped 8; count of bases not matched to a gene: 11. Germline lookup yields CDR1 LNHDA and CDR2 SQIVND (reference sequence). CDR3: CASSPRTGGMDGYTF. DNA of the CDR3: TGTGCCAGTAGCCCTCGGACAGGGGGCATGGACGGCTACACCTTC.

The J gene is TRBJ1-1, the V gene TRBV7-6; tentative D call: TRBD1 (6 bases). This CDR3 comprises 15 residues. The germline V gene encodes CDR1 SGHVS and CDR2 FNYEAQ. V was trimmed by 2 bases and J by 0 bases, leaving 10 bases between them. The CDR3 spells CASSLLGGLNTEAFF. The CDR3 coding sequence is TGTGCCAGCAGCTTATTGGGGGGGCTGAACACTGAAGCTTTCTTT.